Listed here are 8 T cell receptor beta chains from one sample, sequenced in a study of cytomegalovirus exposure and HLA in healthy donors (dated by TCRdb to the late 2010s). The library came from the immunoSEQ multiplex PCR assay. For the multiplex PCR, a mixture combining 60 forward primers for TCR Vbeta segments and 13 reverse primers for TCR Jbeta segments was used. This immuneACCESS table, as held by TCRdb, lists in-frame sequences with V and J called but not all clones. Of the missing ones, under half trace to an unresolved V gene in checked studies; the others have no known cause. Within this sample are fewer than 150,000 clones, with around 80% of them counted one time only. The ten top clones hold nearly 7% of the sample. The sample taken for sequencing was PBMCs. These receptors all stem from a man in his forties or fifties in good health and CMV-seropositive.

V and J are TRBV28 and TRBJ1-4, with a tentative D call TRBD1 (6 bases). The V gene's germline CDR1 is MDHEN and CDR2 SYDVKM. This CDR3 region has 15 residues. With 5 bases removed from V and 11 bases from J, the gap between germline ends came to 21 bases. CDR3: CASSPLDRSTMKLFF. For the CDR3, the DNA is TGTGCCAGCAGTCCCCTCGACAGGTCCACGATGAAACTGTTTTTT.

This chain joins TRBV11-1 and TRBJ2-7; 11 bases map to TRBD2. This CDR3 contains 15 residues. V lost 5 bases to trimming and J lost 5 bases; unmatched junction nucleotides: 8. CDR1 and CDR2 (germline): SGHAT, FQDESV (reference sequence). The CDR3 loop reads CASSLGLAVVDEQYF. The CDR3 DNA is TGTGCCAGCAGCCTGGGACTAGCGGTAGTCGACGAGCAGTACTTC.

The chain links TRBV6-5 to TRBJ2-7; D remains ambiguous. V lost 2 bases and J lost 3, with 5 bases in between. The CDR3 is 12 amino acids. Germline loops: CDR1 MNHEY, CDR2 SVGAGI. CDR3 in DNA: TGTGCCAGCAGTTACGACAACTACGAGCAGTACTTC. Translation gives CASSYDNYEQYF.

The V call is TRBV5-1, the J call TRBJ1-5, with a weak D call TRBD1 (5 bases). Trimming took 0 bases from V and 3 from J, leaving 10 bases between them. The germline V gene has CDR1 SGHRS and CDR2 YFSETQ. The CDR3 sequence is 15 residues long. CDR3 sequence reads: CASSLGGGYNQPQHF. In DNA, the CDR3 is TGCGCCAGCAGCTTGGGGGGGGGATACAATCAGCCCCAGCATTTT.

The chain has TRBV4-3 and TRBJ2-5, with 7 bases that match TRBD1. The CDR3 loop spans 16 amino acids. V lost 1 base and J lost 1; bases outside the gene matches: 6. The V gene's germline CDR1 is LGHNA and CDR2 YSLEER. Here the CDR3 DNA reads TGCGCCAGCAGCCAAGTCAACAGGGGCCTCCAAGAGACCCAGTACTTC. Translation: CASSQVNRGLQETQYF.

This clone turned up a few times. V is TRBV28 and J is TRBJ1-4, with D maybe TRBD1 (5 bases). Deletions cut 5 bases from V and 11 bases from J, with 15 bases between. Germline values: CDR1 MDHEN, CDR2 SYDVKM. The CDR3 is 13 residues long. In DNA form, the CDR3 reads TGTGCCAGCAGTAACTTAGCCCAGGGTAAACTGTTTTTT. Residues: CASSNLAQGKLFF.

This rearrangement joins TRBV7-9 to TRBJ1-1; 7 bases fit TRBD1. The V segment lost 5 bases and the J segment 7 bases; nucleotides outside the gene matches: 4. The germline gives CDR1 SEHNR, CDR2 FQNEAQ (reference sequence). There are 12 residues in the CDR3. The CDR3 DNA reads as TGTGCCAGCAGCGTTGACAGGGATGAAGCTTTCTTT. This sequence encodes CASSVDRDEAFF. Filled out from reference TRBV7-9 and TRBJ1-1, the complete variable domain reads DTGVSQNPRHKITKRGQNVTFRCDPISEHNRLYWYRQTLGQGPEFLTYFQNEAQLEKSRLLSDRFSAERPKGSFSTLEIQRTEQGDSAMYLCASSVDRDEAFFGQGTRLTVV.

The chain combines TRBV7-9 with TRBJ2-1; 11 nucleotides match TRBD2. CDR1 is SEHNR, CDR2 FQNEAQ, per germline (reference sequence). CDR3 size: 16 residues. Unmatched junction bases numbered 1, after V lost 1 base and J lost 2 bases. CDR3 nucleotide sequence: TGTGCCAGCAGCTTAGAACTAGCGGGGGCCTACAATGAGCAGTTCTTC. It yields the protein CASSLELAGAYNEQFF.